A selection of T cell receptor beta chains follows, all from one sample in a study of lymphopenia after photon versus proton radiotherapy. The repertoire was sequenced with immunoSEQ multiplex PCR; TCRdb's copy has only in-frame clones and lacks some. The sample consists of 65,000 to 75,000 clones, 85% to 90% of them appearing once. The source material was peripheral blood, sampled from a patient treated with proton-based radiotherapy. These receptors were obtained from an elderly man with esophageal cancer. Both conserved end residues are part of each CDR3. The D gene is left open where the match is weak. Clone size is not always given. Where it is, it says once, few, many or a class for expanded clones.

NA	TRBJ1-2	NA	TRBV7-9	TGTGCCAGCAGCCCAACGAGTGGCCCCGGTGGCTACACCTTC	CASSPTSGPGGYTF
NA	TRBJ2-1	NA	TRBV7-2	TGTGCCAGCAGCTTATACGAGAATGAGCAGTTCTTC	CASSLYENEQFF
NA	TRBJ2-6	NA	TRBV19	TGTGCCAGTAGTATACCCAGAGTTTTTTCTGGGGCCAACGTCCTGACTTTC	CASSIPRVFSGANVLTF
NA	TRBJ2-2	NA	TRBV9	TGTGCCAGCAGCGGTTTCAGGGGTACTTCCAACACCGGGGAGCTGTTTTTT	CASSGFRGTSNTGELFF
NA	TRBJ1-1	NA	TRBV5-4	TGTGCCAGCAGCAGCACAGGTAACACTGAAGCTTTCTTT	CASSSTGNTEAFF
NA	TRBJ1-4	TRBD1	TRBV19	TGTGCCAGTAGCGGACAGGGGGTTGAAAAACTGTTTTTT	CASSGQGVEKLFF
NA	TRBJ2-3	NA	TRBV21-1	TGTGCCAGCAGCAAAGAATTGGGGAGCACAGATACGCAGTATTTT	CASSKELGSTDTQYF
NA	TRBJ2-7	NA	TRBV10-2	TGCGCCAGCATTTCCGACACCTACGAGCAGTACTTC	CASISDTYEQYF
NA	TRBJ1-4	NA	TRBV27	TGTGCCAGCAGCCTCGACGCCGGGCGACAAAAACTGTTTTTT	CASSLDAGRQKLFF
NA	TRBJ1-2	TRBD1	TRBV9	TGTGCCAGCAGCGTAGATGACAGGGGGTATGGCTACACCTTC	CASSVDDRGYGYTF
NA	TRBJ1-4	NA	TRBV19	TGTGCCAGTAGTACTACCCGAACTGCAACTAATGAAAAACTGTTTTTT	CASSTTRTATNEKLFF
NA	TRBJ2-5	NA	TRBV6-5	TGTGCCAGCTGTTACCCGGGACCCCCGGTCGTCCAGTACTTC	CASCYPGPPVVQYF
NA	TRBJ2-1	TRBD2	TRBV5-4	TGTGCCAGCAGCAGGAGGGAGACTAGCGGCTACAATGAGCAGTTCTTC	CASSRRETSGYNEQFF
NA	TRBJ1-2	NA	TRBV5-1	TGCGCCAGCAGCGCGACCGTCGGGGCAGGGTTGGATGGCTACACCTTC	CASSATVGAGLDGYTF
NA	TRBJ2-2	NA	TRBV7-3	TGTGCCAGCAGCTTAATCGGACAGACCGGGGAGCTGTTTTTT	CASSLIGQTGELFF
NA	TRBJ2-7	NA	TRBV27	TGTGCCTGCGGCAGTAGCTCCTACGAGCAGTACTTC	CACGSSSYEQYF
NA	TRBJ1-2	NA	TRBV15	TGTGCCACCAGCAGAGATCGGATGTTCTTTGGCTACACCTTC	CATSRDRMFFGYTF
NA	TRBJ2-2	TRBD2	TRBV4-1	TGCGCCAGCAGCCAAGACGCGGGACTAGGGGGATACACCGGGGAGCTGTTTTTT	CASSQDAGLGGYTGELFF
NA	TRBJ2-3	TRBD2	TRBV6-5	TGTGCCAGCAGACCGCTAGCGGCTAGCACAGATACGCAGTATTTT	CASRPLAASTDTQYF
NA	TRBJ1-1	TRBD1	TRBV29-1	TGCAGCGTTTCGACGACAGGGAGGAAAGCTGAAGCTTTCTTT	CSVSTTGRKAEAFF
NA	TRBJ1-1	NA	TRBV7-3	TGTGCCAGCAGCTTGGCGGGGGATGGGATCGCTGAAGCTTTCTTT	CASSLAGDGIAEAFF
NA	TRBJ1-4	NA	TRBV6-5	TGTGCCAGCAGCCCTGGGTTGACTAATGAAAAACTGTTTTTT	CASSPGLTNEKLFF
NA	TRBJ1-3	NA	TRBV30	TGTGCCTGGAGTGGTGCTTGGGGTCCGGGAAACACCATATATTTT	CAWSGAWGPGNTIYF
NA	TRBJ1-2	NA	TRBV30	TGTGCCTGGAGTCGGACTGCTTATGGCTACACCTTC	CAWSRTAYGYTF
NA	TRBJ2-7	NA	TRBV9	TGTGCCAGCAGCGTAGGGGGGTCCGCCGGCGCCTACGAGCAGTACTTC	CASSVGGSAGAYEQYF
NA	TRBJ2-5	TRBD2	TRBV6-6	TGTGCCAGCAGTTACTGGCGGGAGAGGGAGACCCAGTACTTC	CASSYWRERETQYF
NA	TRBJ2-4	NA	TRBV7-8	TGTGCCAGCAGCTTAGCGCCAGGGGGGGCCAAAAACATTCAGTACTTC	CASSLAPGGAKNIQYF
NA	TRBJ1-2	NA	TRBV30	TGTGCCTGGAGTCCCCTGTCACCAGGGGCGAATGGCTACACCTTC	CAWSPLSPGANGYTF
once	TRBJ2-7	NA	TRBV5-1	TGCGCCAGCAGCGAAAGCTCCTACGAGCAGTACTTC	CASSESSYEQYF
NA	TRBJ1-1	NA	TRBV6-5	TGTGCCAGCAGTCGTGCCGCGGGGAACACTGAAGCTTTCTTT	CASSRAAGNTEAFF
NA	TRBJ2-1	TRBD2	TRBV25-1	TGTGCCAGCAGTGAAGGCGCGGGGGGGAGAAGGAATGAGCAGTTCTTC	CASSEGAGGRRNEQFF
few	TRBJ1-2	NA	TRBV19	TGTGCCAGTAGTCAAGAAGGACGTCCGGCCAACTATGGCTACACCTTC	CASSQEGRPANYGYTF
NA	TRBJ1-3	NA	TRBV19	TGTGCCAGTAGTATGACGGTCTCTCCTGGAAACACCATATATTTT	CASSMTVSPGNTIYF
NA	TRBJ2-3	TRBD2	TRBV30	TGTGCCTGGTCCGGGGCTAGCGGGGGGGTAGATACGCAGTATTTT	CAWSGASGGVDTQYF
NA	TRBJ1-1	NA	TRBV27	TGTGCCAGCATTCCGGGACTCTATCGTTTTGCGGGCACTGAAGCTTTCTTT	CASIPGLYRFAGTEAFF
NA	TRBJ2-7	NA	TRBV10-1	TGCGCCCCGAACCGGGACGGCGGGACCGAGCAGTACTTC	CAPNRDGGTEQYF
NA	TRBJ1-5	NA	TRBV4-1	TGCGCCAGCAGCCAAGGGGACGGTAGCAATCAGCCCCAGCATTTT	CASSQGDGSNQPQHF
NA	TRBJ2-7	TRBD2	TRBV7-6	TGTGCCAGCAGCGAGCAGACTAGCGGGAGGTCCCCCTACGAGCAGTACTTC	CASSEQTSGRSPYEQYF
NA	TRBJ1-3	NA	TRBV4-1	TGCGCCAGCAGCCTCAGGGATTCCTCTGGAAACACCATATATTTT	CASSLRDSSGNTIYF
once	TRBJ2-1	TRBD2	TRBV6-5	TGTGCCAGCAGACTTCCTACTAGCGGGGGGCGGCAGTTCTTC	CASRLPTSGGRQFF
NA	TRBJ2-5	NA	TRBV5-1	TGCGCCAGCAGCTTAATGTGGGGGGCGGAGGAAGAGACCCAGTACTTC	CASSLMWGAEEETQYF
NA	TRBJ1-1	NA	TRBV27	TGTGCCAGTTTCAGTTTAACGGCATCGGGGACACGGGCTTTCTTT	CASFSLTASGTRAFF
NA	TRBJ1-2	NA	TRBV7-9	TGTGCCAGCAGCTTAGATCCCAAAAACTATGGCTACACCTTC	CASSLDPKNYGYTF
NA	TRBJ2-1	TRBD1	TRBV19	TGTGCCAGCCACCCGGGACAGGGGAGGAATGAGCAGTTCTTC	CASHPGQGRNEQFF
NA	TRBJ2-7	NA	TRBV15	TGTGCCACCAGCAGAGATCGAACAGCCCTCTCCTACGAGCAGTACTTC	CATSRDRTALSYEQYF
NA	TRBJ1-2	NA	TRBV28	TGTGCCAGCAGTTCCCCCGGGGGGGGCTACTATGGCTACACCTTC	CASSSPGGGYYGYTF
NA	TRBJ1-2	NA	TRBV4-3	TGCGCCAGCAGACCCTCCTCCCGTTATGGCTACACCTTC	CASRPSSRYGYTF
NA	TRBJ2-1	NA	TRBV29-1	TGCAGCGTTGAAGAAACAGGGACTAAGCAGTTCTTC	CSVEETGTKQFF